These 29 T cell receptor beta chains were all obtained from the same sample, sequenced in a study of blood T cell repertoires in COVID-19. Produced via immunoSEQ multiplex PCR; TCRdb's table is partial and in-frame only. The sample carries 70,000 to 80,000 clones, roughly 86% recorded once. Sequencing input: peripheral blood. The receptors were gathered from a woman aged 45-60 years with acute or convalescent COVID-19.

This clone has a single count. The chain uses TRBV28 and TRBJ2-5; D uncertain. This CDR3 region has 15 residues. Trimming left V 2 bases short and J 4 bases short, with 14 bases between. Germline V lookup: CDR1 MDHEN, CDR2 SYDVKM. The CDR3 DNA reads TGTGCCAGCAGTTTAGAGCACACCTCGGGAGAGACCCAGTACTTC. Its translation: CASSLEHTSGETQYF. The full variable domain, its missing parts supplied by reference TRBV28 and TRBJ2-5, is DVKVTQSSRYLVKRTGEKVFLECVQDMDHENMFWYRQDPGLGLRLIYFSYDVKMKEKGDIPEGYSVSREKKERFSLILESASTNQTSMYLCASSLEHTSGETQYFGPGTRLLVL.

The DNA of the CDR3 is TGTGCCAGCAGTTACCCCGGGAGCAATGAGCAGTTCTTC. It specifies CASSYPGSNEQFF. The V gene is TRBV6-6, the J gene TRBJ2-1; D might be TRBD2 (6 bases). Between the trimmed V and J ends, which lost 2 bases and 6 bases, there was a span of 8 bases. Germline lookup yields CDR1 MNHNY and CDR2 SVGAGI (reference sequence). This CDR3 has 13 amino acids.

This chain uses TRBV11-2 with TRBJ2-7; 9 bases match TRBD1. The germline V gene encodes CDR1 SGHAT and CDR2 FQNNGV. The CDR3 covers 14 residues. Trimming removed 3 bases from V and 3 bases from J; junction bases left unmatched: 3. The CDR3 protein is CASSFGTGSYEQYF. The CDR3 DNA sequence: TGTGCCAGCAGCTTCGGGACAGGGAGCTACGAGCAGTACTTC.

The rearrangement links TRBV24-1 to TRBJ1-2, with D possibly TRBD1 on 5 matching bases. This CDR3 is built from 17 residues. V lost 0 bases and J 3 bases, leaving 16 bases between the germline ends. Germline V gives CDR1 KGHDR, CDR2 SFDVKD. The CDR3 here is CATSDLWGVLADYGYTF. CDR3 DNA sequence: TGTGCCACCAGTGATTTGTGGGGGGTACTTGCGGACTATGGCTACACCTTC.

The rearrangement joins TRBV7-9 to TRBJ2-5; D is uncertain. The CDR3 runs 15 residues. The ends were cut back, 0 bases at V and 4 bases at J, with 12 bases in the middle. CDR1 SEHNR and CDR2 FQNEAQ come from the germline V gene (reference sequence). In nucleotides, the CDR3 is TGTGCCAGCAGCTTAGCGGTCCTAGTAGGAGAGACCCAGTACTTC. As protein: CASSLAVLVGETQYF.

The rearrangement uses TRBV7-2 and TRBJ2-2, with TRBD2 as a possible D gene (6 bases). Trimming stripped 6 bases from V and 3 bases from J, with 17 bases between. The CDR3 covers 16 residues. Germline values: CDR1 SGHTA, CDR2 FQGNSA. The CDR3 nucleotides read TGTGCCAGCAGGGGGGGAGAGGGCCTCTACACCGGGGAGCTGTTTTTT. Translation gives CASRGGEGLYTGELFF.

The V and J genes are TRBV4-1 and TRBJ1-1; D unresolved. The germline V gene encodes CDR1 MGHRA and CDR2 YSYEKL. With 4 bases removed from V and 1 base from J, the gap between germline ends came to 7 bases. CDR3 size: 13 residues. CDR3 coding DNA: TGCGCCAGCAGCCTTCGAGAGAACACTGAAGCTTTCTTT. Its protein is CASSLRENTEAFF.

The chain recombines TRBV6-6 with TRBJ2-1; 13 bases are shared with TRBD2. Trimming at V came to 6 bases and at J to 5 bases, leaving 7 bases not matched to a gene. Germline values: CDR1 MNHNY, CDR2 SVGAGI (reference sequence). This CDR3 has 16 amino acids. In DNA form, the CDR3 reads TGTGCCAGCAGCGACCTCGGACTAGCGGGAGACAATGAGCAGTTCTTC. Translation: CASSDLGLAGDNEQFF.

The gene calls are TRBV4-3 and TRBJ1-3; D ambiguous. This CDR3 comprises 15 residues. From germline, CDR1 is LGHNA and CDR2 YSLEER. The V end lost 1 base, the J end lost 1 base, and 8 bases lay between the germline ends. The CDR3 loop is CASSQVSGSGNTIYF. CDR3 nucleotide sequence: TGCGCCAGCAGCCAAGTGTCCGGTTCTGGAAACACCATATATTTT.

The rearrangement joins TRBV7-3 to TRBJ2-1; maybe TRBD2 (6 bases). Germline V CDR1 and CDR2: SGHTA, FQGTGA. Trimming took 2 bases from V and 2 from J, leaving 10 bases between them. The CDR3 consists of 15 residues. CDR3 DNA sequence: TGTGCCAGCAGCTTAGGGACTGGAACCTACAATGAGCAGTTCTTC. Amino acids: CASSLGTGTYNEQFF. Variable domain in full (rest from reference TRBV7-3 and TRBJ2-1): GAGVSQTPSNKVTEKGKYVELRCDPISGHTALYWYRQSLGQGPEFLIYFQGTGAADDSGLPNDRFFAVRPEGSVSTLKIQRTERGDSAVYLCASSLGTGTYNEQFFGPGTRLTVL.

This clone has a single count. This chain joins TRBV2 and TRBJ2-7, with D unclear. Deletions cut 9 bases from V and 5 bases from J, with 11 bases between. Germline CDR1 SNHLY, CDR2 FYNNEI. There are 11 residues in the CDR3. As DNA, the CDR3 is TGTGCCAGGGCAGTGGGCAACGAGCAGTACTTC. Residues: CARAVGNEQYF.

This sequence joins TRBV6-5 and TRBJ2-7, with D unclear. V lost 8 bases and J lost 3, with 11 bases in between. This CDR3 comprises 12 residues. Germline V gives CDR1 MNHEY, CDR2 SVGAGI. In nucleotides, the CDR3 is TGTGCCAGCGGGTTGGAGAACTACGAGCAGTACTTC. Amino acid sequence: CASGLENYEQYF.

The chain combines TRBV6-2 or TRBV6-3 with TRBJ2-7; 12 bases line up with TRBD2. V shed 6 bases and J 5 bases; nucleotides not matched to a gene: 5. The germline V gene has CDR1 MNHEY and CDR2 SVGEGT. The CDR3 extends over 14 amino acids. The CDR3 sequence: CASSRGLAGNEQYF. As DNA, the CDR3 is TGTGCCAGCAGCCGTGGACTAGCGGGAAACGAGCAGTACTTC.

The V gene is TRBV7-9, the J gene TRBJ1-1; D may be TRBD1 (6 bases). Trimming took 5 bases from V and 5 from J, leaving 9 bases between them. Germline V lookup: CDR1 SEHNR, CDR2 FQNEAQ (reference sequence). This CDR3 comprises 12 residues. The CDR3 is CASSPQGTEAFF. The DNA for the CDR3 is TGTGCCAGCAGCCCACAGGGAACTGAAGCTTTCTTT.

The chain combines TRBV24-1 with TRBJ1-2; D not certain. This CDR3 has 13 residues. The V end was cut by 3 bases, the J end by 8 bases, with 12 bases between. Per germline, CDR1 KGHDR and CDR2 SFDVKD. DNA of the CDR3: TGTGCCACCAGTGATAATCAAGCGGGGGGCTACACCTTC. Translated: CATSDNQAGGYTF.

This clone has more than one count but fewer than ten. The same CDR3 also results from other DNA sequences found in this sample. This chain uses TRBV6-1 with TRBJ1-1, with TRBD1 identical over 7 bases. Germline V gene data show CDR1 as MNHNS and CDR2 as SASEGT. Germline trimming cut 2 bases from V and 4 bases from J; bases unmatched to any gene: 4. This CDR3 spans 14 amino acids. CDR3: CASSETRGSTEAFF. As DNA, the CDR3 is TGTGCCAGCAGTGAAACCAGGGGGAGCACTGAAGCTTTCTTT.

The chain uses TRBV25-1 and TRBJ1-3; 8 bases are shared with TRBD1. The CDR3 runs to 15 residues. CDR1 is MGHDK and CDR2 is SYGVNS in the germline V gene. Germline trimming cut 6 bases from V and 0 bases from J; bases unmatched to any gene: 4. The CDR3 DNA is TGTGCCAGCAGAGAACAGGGGGTCTCTGGAAACACCATATATTTT. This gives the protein CASREQGVSGNTIYF. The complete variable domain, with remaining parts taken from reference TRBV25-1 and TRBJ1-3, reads EADIYQTPRYLVIGTGKKITLECSQTMGHDKMYWYQQDPGMELHLIHYSYGVNSTEKGDLSSESTVSRIRTEHFPLTLESARPSHTSQYLCASREQGVSGNTIYFGEGSWLTVV.

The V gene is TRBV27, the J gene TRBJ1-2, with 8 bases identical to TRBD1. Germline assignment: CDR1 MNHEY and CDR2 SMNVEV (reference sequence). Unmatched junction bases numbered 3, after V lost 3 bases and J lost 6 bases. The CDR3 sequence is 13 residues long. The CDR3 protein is CASSFDRGDGYTF. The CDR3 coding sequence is TGTGCCAGCAGTTTCGACAGGGGAGATGGCTACACCTTC.

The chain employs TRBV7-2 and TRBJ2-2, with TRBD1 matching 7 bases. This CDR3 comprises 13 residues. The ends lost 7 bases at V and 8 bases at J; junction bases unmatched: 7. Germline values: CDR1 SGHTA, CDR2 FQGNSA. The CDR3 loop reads CASTSGGSGELFF. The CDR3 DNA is TGTGCCAGCACCTCAGGGGGAAGTGGGGAGCTGTTTTTT.

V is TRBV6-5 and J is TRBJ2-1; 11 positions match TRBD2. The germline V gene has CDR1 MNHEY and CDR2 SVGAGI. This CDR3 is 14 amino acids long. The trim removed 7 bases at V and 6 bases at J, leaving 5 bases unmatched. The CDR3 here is CASNRLAGTNEQFF. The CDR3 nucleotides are TGTGCCAGCAATCGACTAGCGGGGACCAATGAGCAGTTCTTC.

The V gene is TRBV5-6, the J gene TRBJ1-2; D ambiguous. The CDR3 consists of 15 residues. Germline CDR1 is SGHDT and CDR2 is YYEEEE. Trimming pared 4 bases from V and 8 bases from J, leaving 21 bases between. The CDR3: CASSQLTTMQVGYTF. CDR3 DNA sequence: TGTGCCAGCAGCCAACTTACGACAATGCAAGTCGGCTACACCTTC. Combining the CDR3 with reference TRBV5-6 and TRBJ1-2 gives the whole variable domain DAGVTQSPTHLIKTRGQQVTLRCSPKSGHDTVSWYQQALGQGPQFIFQYYEEEERQRGNFPDRFSGHQFPNYSSELNVNALLLGDSALYLCASSQLTTMQVGYTFGSGTRLTVV.

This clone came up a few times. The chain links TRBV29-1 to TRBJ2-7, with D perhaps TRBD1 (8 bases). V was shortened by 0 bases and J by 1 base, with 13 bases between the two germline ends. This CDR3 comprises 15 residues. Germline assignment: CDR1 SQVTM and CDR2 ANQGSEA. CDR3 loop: CSVEEAGQESYEQYF. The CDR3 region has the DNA TGCAGCGTTGAAGAAGCGGGACAGGAGTCCTACGAGCAGTACTTC.

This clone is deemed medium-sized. The CDR3 nucleotides are TGTGCCAGCAGCTTAGATCTCGGGTTGAGTGGAAACACCATATATTTT. It yields the protein CASSLDLGLSGNTIYF. The V gene is TRBV7-9, the J gene TRBJ1-3; no clear D gene. The V gene's germline CDR1 is SEHNR and CDR2 FQNEAQ (reference sequence). The CDR3 sequence is 16 residues long. The V and J ends lost 1 base and 3 bases respectively, with 13 bases between them.

CDR3 loop: CASSLAGMTGGAYTF. CDR3 in DNA: TGTGCCAGCAGCTTGGCCGGTATGACAGGGGGCGCATACACCTTC. The chain joins TRBV5-6 to TRBJ1-2; 10 bases agree with TRBD1. CDR3 size: 15 residues. The V gene end was trimmed by 0 bases and the J gene end by 11 bases; junction bases not matched to a gene: 10. The V gene's germline CDR1 is SGHDT and CDR2 YYEEEE.

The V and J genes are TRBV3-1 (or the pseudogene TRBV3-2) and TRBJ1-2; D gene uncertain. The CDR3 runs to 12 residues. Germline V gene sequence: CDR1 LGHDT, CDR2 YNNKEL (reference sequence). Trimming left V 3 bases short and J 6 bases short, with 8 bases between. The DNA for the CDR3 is TGTGCCAGCAGCCAGGGCCCCGATGGCTACACCTTC. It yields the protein CASSQGPDGYTF.

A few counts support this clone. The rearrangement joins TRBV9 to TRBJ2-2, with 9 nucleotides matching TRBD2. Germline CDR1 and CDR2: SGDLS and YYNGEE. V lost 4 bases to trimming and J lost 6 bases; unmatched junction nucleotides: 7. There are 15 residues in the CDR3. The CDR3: CASSPGLAKAGELFF. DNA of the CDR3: TGTGCCAGCAGCCCGGGACTAGCAAAAGCCGGGGAGCTGTTTTTT.

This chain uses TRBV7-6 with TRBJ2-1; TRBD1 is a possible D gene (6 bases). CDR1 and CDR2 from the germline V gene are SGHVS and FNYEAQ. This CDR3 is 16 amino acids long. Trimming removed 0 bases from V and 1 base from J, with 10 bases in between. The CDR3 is CASSLAQGKSYNEQFF. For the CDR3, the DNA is TGTGCCAGCAGCTTAGCTCAGGGGAAATCCTACAATGAGCAGTTCTTC.

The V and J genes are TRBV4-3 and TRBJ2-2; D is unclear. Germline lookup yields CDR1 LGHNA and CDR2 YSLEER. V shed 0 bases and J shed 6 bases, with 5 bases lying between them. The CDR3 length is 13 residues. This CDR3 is CASSQDSAGELFF. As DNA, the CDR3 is TGCGCCAGCAGCCAAGATTCGGCCGGGGAGCTGTTTTTT.

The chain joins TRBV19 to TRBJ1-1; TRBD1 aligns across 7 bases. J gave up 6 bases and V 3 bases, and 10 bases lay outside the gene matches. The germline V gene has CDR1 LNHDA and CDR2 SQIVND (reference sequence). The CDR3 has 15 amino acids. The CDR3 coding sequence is TGTGCCAGTAGTATCGGACAGGCCGGGGTATCTGAAGCTTTCTTT. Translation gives CASSIGQAGVSEAFF.